This TCR beta chain was obtained from a study of radiotherapy plus CTLA-4 blockade in lung cancer (dated by TCRdb to between 2017 and 2018). Background for the entire study: Among enrolled patients, around 20% had an objective response and about 30% reached disease control.

As for this clone: What antigen it recognizes has not been identified. No much larger clonotype is one base removed from it; base qualities were not supplied.

Paper-wide results and their limitations: Increased serum interferon-beta after radiation, together with early dynamic changes in blood T cell clones, were reported to be the strongest predictors of response. After treatment with radiotherapy and ipilimumab, TCR clones that originated in tumors expanded in peripheral blood.

The study tested focal radiation therapy combined with CTLA-4 blockade (ipilimumab) in patients with chemo-refractory metastatic non-small-cell lung cancer. Library preparation employed the immunoSEQ multiplex PCR assay. TCRdb mirrors the immuneACCESS table, restricted to in-frame sequences. Some clones are absent from its copies; in checked studies, under half trace to an unresolved V gene, and the reason for the others is unknown. This sample is represented by approximately 90,000 clones; roughly four fifths of them were singletons. The ten most abundant clones make up over 0.75% of the sample. Spanning cysteine to phenylalanine, the CDR3 consists of 17 amino acids. Left in the record is the CDR3 DNA by itself, 51 bases read in frame from the first base. Trimming costs V 4 bases and J 0 bases, and their ends lie 19 bases apart. The CDR1 and CDR2 encoded by the germline V gene are SGDLS and YYNGEE.

The sequence joins TRBV9 to TRBJ1-1, with the D gene call left open. The source of this sequence is a human donor with non-small cell lung cancer who had stable disease on radiotherapy plus ipilimumab. The sequences come from peripheral blood, collected from a patient treated with radiotherapy plus ipilimumab. The base sequence is TGTGCCAGCAGCAGAGGAGGGTGGGAGAGACTGAACACTGAAGCTTTCTTT. Its translation reads: CASSRGGWERLNTEAFF.